The TCR beta chain under discussion was sequenced for a study of blood T cell repertoires in COVID-19. Study summary: Samples of COVID-19 (acute and convalescent) were obtained from the United States, Italy and Spain. T cells, B-cell-depleted T cells, or PBMCs provided the cDNA or gDNA that served as material.

Looked up from germline, CDR1 is SNHLY and CDR2 is FYNNEI. The V end was cut by 5 bases, the J end by 6 bases, with 19 bases between. CDR3 size: 15 residues. Source study methods: Reference gene primer amplification yielded estimated nucleated cell counts. TCRdb's table, derived via immunoSEQ multiplex PCR, lists solely in-frame clones and lacks some. V, J and clone size are those of that table, while D and trimming were read from the DNA. The data hold more than 200,000 clones, with approximately 79% observed a single time. This TCR was sampled from a woman aged 40 to 50 with active or convalescent COVID-19. J is TRBJ1-1 and V is TRBV2, with D tentatively TRBD1 (5 bases). Sequenced input: peripheral blood. CDR3 DNA: TGTGCCAGCAGTACACGAACAGGAGTCATAGCTGAAGCTTTCTTT. Translated: CASSTRTGVIAEAFF.